This record looks at one T cell receptor beta chain sequence and its context. Its antigen remains unidentified. Time point described: week 35, safety follow-up. In the vaccine, a single dose held 300 ug of the mutant IDH1 20-mer peptide, along with topical imiquimod. The CDR3 runs to 14 residues. The germline V gene encodes CDR1 SGHTA and CDR2 FQGNSA. The V end lost 5 bases, the J end lost 5 bases, and 15 bases lay between the germline ends. This sample stems from a study of a mutant IDH1 vaccine in newly diagnosed glioma. Turning to the study itself: Therapy received beforehand was radiotherapy, temozolomide, or both, with most patients given both. At week 47 came visit V13, while visit V12 had come at week 35.

Sequenced by immunoSEQ multiplex PCR; TCRdb stores in-frame clones only, minus some. The sample lists approximately 60,000 clones, roughly 68% occurring once. Sequenced here: PBMCs, sampled from a glioma patient whose treatment included an IDH1 peptide vaccine. This sequence was found in a middle-aged man with glioma. The chain couples TRBV7-2 to TRBJ1-1, with a weak D call TRBD1 (5 bases). CDR3 nucleotides: TGTGCCAGCAGCCCAAGGGACCTTGGGACTGAAGCTTTCTTT. Its translation is CASSPRDLGTEAFF. Based on the CDR3 plus reference TRBV7-2 and TRBJ1-1, the full variable domain is GAGVSQSPSNKVTEKGKDVELRCDPISGHTALYWYRQSLGQGLEFLIYFQGNSAPDKSGLPSDRFSAERTGGSVSTLTIQRTQQEDSAVYLCASSPRDLGTEAFFGQGTRLTVV.